This T cell receptor beta chain was captured by sequencing in a study of monozygotic twins with inflammatory bowel disease. Template-switch reactions added UMIs with a 6-nucleotide sample barcode. TCRdb reprocessed the 5' RACE reads and keeps a single row for each CDR3 protein, giving no DNA. The sample holds under 45,000 distinct CDR3 sequences. The source of this sequence is a human donor with ulcerative colitis or Crohn's disease, or a healthy co-twin of an affected twin (not recorded which). The sample comprised blood.

CDR3 sequence reads: CSARGVGIAWEQYF. V usage is TRBV20-1 and J usage is TRBJ2-7; TCRdb outputs TRBD2, but without DNA this stays unchecked. CDR1 DFQATT and CDR2 SNEGSKA come from the germline V gene (reference sequence). The CDR3 runs to 14 residues.